Below, 25 T cell receptor beta chains from the same sample are listed, as sequenced in a study of T cells in Graves' hyperthyroidism and ophthalmopathy. Amplification yielded TCR beta CDR3 regions, with RNA transcripts as the source. Primed by the HTBI set, a first-round RT-PCR was run on the TCR CDR3. TCRdb itself ran the multiplex PCR reads through MiXCR, one entry per CDR3 protein. The data show about 660,000 distinct CDR3 sequences, just under 45% seen once. Sequencing input: peripheral blood or thyroid tissue (not recorded which). Source of these receptors: an adult man with Graves' disease, either hyperthyroidism or ophthalmopathy (not recorded which).

This clonotype came up a few times. The chain uses TRBV20-1 and TRBJ1-1, with 7 bases aligning to TRBD1. CDR1 and CDR2 (germline): DFQATT, SNEGSKA (reference sequence). This CDR3 region has 15 residues. After removal of 0 bases from V and 1 base from J, the junction contained 5 bases not matched to a gene. CDR3 loop: CSAREWTGSNTEAFF. The CDR3 DNA follows: TGCAGTGCTAGAGAATGGACAGGTTCGAACACTGAAGCTTTCTTT.

This clonotype has a count of ten or more. The chain couples TRBV15 to TRBJ1-1; D is uncertain. Germline V gene sequence: CDR1 LNHNV, CDR2 YYDKDF (reference sequence). With 0 bases removed from V and 6 bases from J, the gap between germline ends came to 11 bases. The CDR3 contains 14 residues. In DNA form, the CDR3 reads TGTGCCACCAGCAGAGAGGGCCAGGTAGCTGAAGCTTTCTTT. Protein: CATSREGQVAEAFF.

This clonotype was picked up many times. The chain is built from TRBV10-3 and TRBJ1-1; D is unclear. The V end lost 3 bases, the J end lost 1 base, and 6 bases lay between the germline ends. CDR3 length equals 13 residues. Germline values: CDR1 ENHRY, CDR2 SYGVKD. The CDR3 region has the DNA TGTGCCATCAGTGATGAGGGGAACACTGAAGCTTTCTTT. This codes for CAISDEGNTEAFF.

The genes are TRBV7-6 and TRBJ1-6; D is undetermined. Germline-derived CDR1 and CDR2 are SGHVS and FNYEAQ. The CDR3 loop spans 13 amino acids. The V end was cut by 10 bases, the J end by 10 bases, with 17 bases between. This CDR3 is CAILEAAGSPLHF. The CDR3, as DNA: TGTGCCATCCTCGAGGCGGCGGGGTCACCCCTCCACTTT.

This clonotype was seen only a few times. The V and J genes are TRBV20-1 and TRBJ2-7; 8 bases are a match to TRBD2. The CDR3 runs to 15 residues. Germline V gives CDR1 DFQATT, CDR2 SNEGSKA (reference sequence). The trim removed 0 bases at V and 3 bases at J, leaving 7 bases unmatched. CDR3 residues: CSARDRREDSYEQYF. The CDR3 bases are TGCAGTGCTAGAGATAGGCGGGAGGACAGCTACGAGCAGTACTTC.

Points on this clonotype: A much larger clone lies one base from this, so it may be a read error. The chain is built from TRBV7-2 and TRBJ2-5; tentatively, D is TRBD1 or TRBD2 (6 bases each). The CDR3 has 15 residues. Germline V gene data show CDR1 as SGHTA and CDR2 as FQGNSA. CDR3 sequence (DNA): TGTGCCAGCAGCAACGGGGGCGGGTCCCAAGAGACCCGGTACTTC. This encodes CASSNGGGSQETRYF.

This clonotype has at least ten counts. The chain couples TRBV20-1 to TRBJ2-7; 9 bases map to TRBD1. This CDR3 has 13 amino acids. CDR1 is DFQATT, CDR2 SNEGSKA, per germline (reference sequence). The ends lost 5 bases at V and 6 bases at J; junction bases unmatched: 8. Written as DNA, the CDR3 is TGCAGTGCTGGGGGACAGGGAGAAAGCGAGCAGTACTTC. This sequence encodes CSAGGQGESEQYF.

Of note for this clonotype: A much larger clone sits a single nucleotide away, making a read error possible. J is TRBJ2-7 and V is TRBV7-2; D uncertain. The CDR3 sequence is 14 residues long. Germline CDR1 reads SGHTA; CDR2 reads FQGNSA. The CDR3 spells CASSLEGAEVEHYF. DNA for the CDR3: TGTGCCAGCAGCTTGGAAGGCGCAGAAGTCGAGCATTACTTC.

The chain has TRBV27 and TRBJ1-5, with D unresolved. In germline, CDR1 is MNHEY, CDR2 SMNVEV (reference sequence). The CDR3 is 12 residues long. Trimming took 6 bases from V and 6 from J, leaving 9 bases between them. The CDR3 loop is CASRSSGQPQHF. As DNA, the CDR3 is TGTGCCAGCAGGTCCTCGGGTCAGCCCCAGCATTTT.

This clonotype was recorded a few times. A much larger clonotype is one base distant, so this may be a read error. V and J are TRBV9 and TRBJ1-6; 8 nucleotides agree with TRBD1. The CDR3 contains 15 residues. Germline V CDR1 and CDR2: SGDLS, YYNGEE. V gave up 3 bases and J gave up 7 bases; unmatched junction bases: 6. The CDR3 sequence is CASSGGGQANSPLHF. CDR3 in DNA: TGTGCCAGCAGCGGGGGGGGACAGGCCAATTCACCCCTCCACTTT.

Written as DNA, the CDR3 is TGTGCCACCAGCAGAGATCCACCCGGGGCCAACGTCCTGACTTTC. Translation gives CATSRDPPGANVLTF. The V call is TRBV15, the J call TRBJ2-6; D is ambiguous. V was shortened by 0 bases and J by 4 bases, with 7 bases between the two germline ends. Germline assignment: CDR1 LNHNV and CDR2 YYDKDF (reference sequence). The CDR3 consists of 15 residues.

This clonotype was seen only a few times. This chain connects TRBV7-8 to TRBJ1-6, with a weak D call TRBD1 (6 bases). The V gene's germline CDR1 is SGHVS and CDR2 FQNEAQ. The CDR3 extends over 19 amino acids. Trimming removed 0 bases at V and 6 bases at J, with 21 bases between. The CDR3 sequence is CASSLALTGSGVGNSPLHF. The CDR3 nucleotides read TGTGCCAGCAGCTTAGCCCTCACAGGGTCTGGCGTTGGTAATTCACCCCTCCACTTT.

Remarks on this clonotype: A much larger clone is a single base away; this may be a read error. The rearrangement joins TRBV2 to TRBJ1-4; TRBD1 is a possible D gene (6 bases). Looked up from germline, CDR1 is SNHLY and CDR2 is FYNNEI. V was shortened by 8 bases and J by 15 bases, with 16 bases between the two germline ends. The CDR3 length is 11 residues. The CDR3 nucleotides read TGTGCCAGCGAAGAGGGGGACACGGTGTTTTTT. Translation gives CASEEGDTVFF.

In its sample, this clonotype was seen a few times. The CDR3 DNA is TGTGCCAGCAGCTATGGGGCGGAAAGGGGGCAAGGCTACACCTTC. Its protein product is CASSYGAERGQGYTF. The chain combines TRBV5-5 with TRBJ1-2; TRBD1 matches at 7 bases. CDR3 size: 15 residues. Looked up from germline, CDR1 is SGHKS and CDR2 is YYEKEE (reference sequence). With V trimmed by 3 bases and J by 8 bases, 13 bases remained unmatched.

This chain links TRBV9 with TRBJ1-2; 10 bases fit TRBD1. Germline V gene data show CDR1 as SGDLS and CDR2 as YYNGEE. V was pared by 3 bases and J by 6 bases, with 5 bases of the junction left unmatched. The CDR3 has 14 residues. As DNA, the CDR3 is TGTGCCAGCAGCGGGGACAGGGGCAGCAATGGCTACACCTTC. Protein sequence: CASSGDRGSNGYTF.

This clonotype was detected ten times or more. The V gene is TRBV14, the J gene TRBJ1-2; D ambiguous. Trimming pared 0 bases from V and 8 bases from J, leaving 16 bases between. The CDR3 consists of 15 residues. Germline lookup yields CDR1 SGHDN and CDR2 FVKESK. The CDR3 DNA sequence: TGTGCCAGCAGCCAAGAGCGTGGGCCCGCTGGGGGCTACACCTTC. Its protein is CASSQERGPAGGYTF.

This clonotype was counted ten times or more. This chain's CDR3 is CASSLDPLSSYEQYF. CDR3 nucleotide sequence: TGCGCCAGCAGCTTGGATCCACTGAGCTCCTACGAGCAGTACTTC. The J gene is TRBJ2-7, the V gene TRBV5-1; D gene ambiguous. CDR3 length: 15 residues. The V and J ends lost 0 bases and 0 bases respectively, with 10 bases between them. Germline V gene data show CDR1 as SGHRS and CDR2 as YFSETQ.

The chain has TRBV10-3 and TRBJ1-3, with a possible D match to TRBD1 (5 bases). Germline V gives CDR1 ENHRY, CDR2 SYGVKD. The ends were cut back, 4 bases at V and 7 bases at J, with 8 bases in the middle. The CDR3 is made up of 12 amino acids. CDR3 nucleotide sequence: TGTGCCATCAGTGTGGGGGGGAACACCATATATTTT. Protein sequence: CAISVGGNTIYF.

This clonotype was observed at least ten times. The chain has TRBV7-8 and TRBJ1-6; 8 bases are shared with TRBD1. This CDR3 is 15 amino acids long. Trimming took 4 bases from V and 6 from J; bases not matched to a gene: 5. From germline, CDR1 is SGHVS and CDR2 FQNEAQ. Here the CDR3 reads CASSSLGQVNSPLHF. The CDR3 region has the DNA TGTGCCAGCAGCTCTCTGGGACAGGTTAATTCACCCCTCCACTTT.

The chain combines TRBV12-3 or TRBV12-4 with TRBJ1-5, with a tentative D call TRBD1 (5 bases). The ends were cut back, 1 base at V and 1 base at J, with 11 bases in the middle. The length of the CDR3 is 16 residues. This CDR3 reads CASSLGGRSSNQPQHF. The CDR3 coding sequence is TGTGCCAGCAGTTTAGGGGGACGCTCCAGCAATCAGCCCCAGCATTTT.

The chain links TRBV12-3 or TRBV12-4 to TRBJ1-2; 7 bases line up with TRBD1. Losses at the gene ends were 6 bases for V and 6 bases for J; bases not matched to a gene: 7. This CDR3 has 13 residues. The CDR3 nucleotides are TGTGCCAGCAGATCCCAGGGGGGCCATGGCTACACCTTC. It encodes CASRSQGGHGYTF.

This sequence joins TRBV24-1 and TRBJ2-7, with D tentatively TRBD1 or TRBD2 (6 bases each). V was pared by 11 bases and J by 2 bases, with 18 bases between. The germline V gene encodes CDR1 KGHDR and CDR2 SFDVKD. The length of the CDR3 is 14 residues. The CDR3 DNA sequence: TGTGCCAGCCCAGGGGAGGAGGTTCCCTACGAGCAGTACTTC. This encodes CASPGEEVPYEQYF.

The V gene is TRBV6-1, the J gene TRBJ2-7; 11 nucleotides match TRBD2. The J segment lost 1 base and the V segment lost 5 bases, leaving 4 bases of the junction unmatched. The CDR3 runs 15 residues. The germline CDR1 and CDR2 sequences are MNHNS and SASEGT. The CDR3 protein is CASSSSGGTSYEQYF. Here the CDR3 DNA reads TGTGCCAGCAGTTCTAGCGGGGGGACGTCCTACGAGCAGTACTTC.

With regard to this clonotype: One end of the junction does not line up with germline, which may come from a read error. The V and J genes are TRBV29-1 and TRBJ1-5, with D hard to call. CDR3 length: 13 residues. Germline CDR1 is SQVTM and CDR2 is ANQGSEA. CDR3 sequence (DNA): TGCAGCGTTGGCGGTTATAGCAATCAGACCCAGCATTTT. This sequence encodes CSVGGYSNQTQHF.

This CDR3 is CASSQEGSGGQETQYF. Here the CDR3 DNA reads TGCGCCAGCAGCCAAGAAGGTAGCGGGGGGCAAGAGACCCAGTACTTC. V usage is TRBV4-1 and J usage is TRBJ2-5; 10 bases are a match to TRBD2. This CDR3 region has 16 residues. Germline CDR1 reads MGHRA; CDR2 reads YSYEKL. Trimming took 0 bases from V and 2 from J; bases not matched to a gene: 3.